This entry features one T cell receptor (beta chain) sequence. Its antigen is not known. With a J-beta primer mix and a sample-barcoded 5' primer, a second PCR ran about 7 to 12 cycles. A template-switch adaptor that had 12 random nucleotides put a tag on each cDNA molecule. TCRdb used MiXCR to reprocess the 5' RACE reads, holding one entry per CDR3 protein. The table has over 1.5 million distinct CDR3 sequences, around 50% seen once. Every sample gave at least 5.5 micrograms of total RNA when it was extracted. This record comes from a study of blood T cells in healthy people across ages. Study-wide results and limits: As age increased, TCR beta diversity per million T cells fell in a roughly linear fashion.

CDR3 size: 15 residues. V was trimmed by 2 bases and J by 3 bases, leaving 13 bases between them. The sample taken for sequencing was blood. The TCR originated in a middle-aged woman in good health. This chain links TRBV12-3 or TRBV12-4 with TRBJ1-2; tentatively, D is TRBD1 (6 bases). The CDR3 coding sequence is TGTGCCAGCAGTTTACAGGGGCTCGTTCACTATGGCTACACCTTC. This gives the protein CASSLQGLVHYGYTF.